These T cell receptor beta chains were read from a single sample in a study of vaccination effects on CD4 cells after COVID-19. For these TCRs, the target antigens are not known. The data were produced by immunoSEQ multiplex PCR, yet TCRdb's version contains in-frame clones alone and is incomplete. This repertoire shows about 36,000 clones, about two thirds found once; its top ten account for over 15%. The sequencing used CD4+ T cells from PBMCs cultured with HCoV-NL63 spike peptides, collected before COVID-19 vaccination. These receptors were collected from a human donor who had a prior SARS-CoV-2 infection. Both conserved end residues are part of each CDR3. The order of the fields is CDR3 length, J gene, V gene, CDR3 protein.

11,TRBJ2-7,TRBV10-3,CAISAGAEQYF
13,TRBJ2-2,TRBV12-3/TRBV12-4,CASTIVLAGELFF
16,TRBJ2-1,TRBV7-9,CASGLSWRRAYNEQFF
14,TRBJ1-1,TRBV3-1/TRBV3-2,CASSQRGHGTEAFF
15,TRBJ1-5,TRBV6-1,CASSEQAETYQPQHF
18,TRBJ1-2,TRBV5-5,CASSSEPQGARWGYGYTF
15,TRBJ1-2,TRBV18,CASSPNPGGDYGYTF
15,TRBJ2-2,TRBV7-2,CASSLAGTGVGELFF
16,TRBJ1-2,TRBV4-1,CASSQVGGRGNYGYTF
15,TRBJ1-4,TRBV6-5,CASSRRGANDEKLFF
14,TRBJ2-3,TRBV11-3,CASSPKGDVDTQYF
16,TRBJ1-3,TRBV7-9,CASRPRQGLPGNTIYF
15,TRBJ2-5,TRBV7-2,CASSLGGGAWETQYF
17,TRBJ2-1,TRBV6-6,CASSQRSDVLTRREQFF
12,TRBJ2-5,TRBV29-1,CSVGPDQETQYF
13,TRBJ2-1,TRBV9,CASSVSPNNEQFF
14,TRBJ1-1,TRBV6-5,CASRIRGRGTEAFF
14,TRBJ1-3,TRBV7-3,CASSLTGGGNTIYF
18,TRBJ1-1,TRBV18,CASSPPNPVGRGRTEAFF
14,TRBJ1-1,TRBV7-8,CASSLAGGGTEAFF
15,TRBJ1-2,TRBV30,CAWSVGHGGFYGYTF
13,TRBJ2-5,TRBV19,CASGSQGAETQYF
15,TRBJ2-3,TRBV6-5,CASAFQSPHSDTQYF
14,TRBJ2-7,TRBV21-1,CASSFLRGGHEQYF
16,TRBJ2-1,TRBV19,CASSIRRRGGYNEQFF
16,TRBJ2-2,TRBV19,CASSILSGREIRELFF
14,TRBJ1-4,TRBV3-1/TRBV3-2,CASSRQGGNEKLFF